These 21 T cell receptor beta chains were sequenced from one sample in a study of early T cells in non-severe SARS-CoV-2 infection. TCRdb analysed the 5' RACE reads with MiXCR anew, one entry per CDR3 protein. The sample lists about 49,000 distinct CDR3 sequences; 5.5% to 6.5% were seen once. This sample comprised whole blood, obtained at baseline. The receptors derive from an adult who was a healthcare worker with PCR-confirmed SARS-CoV-2 infection or an uninfected control (not recorded which).

This clonotype has ten or more counts. V is TRBV19 and J is TRBJ2-3, with D maybe TRBD2 (6 bases). This CDR3 comprises 16 residues. V was shortened by 1 base and J by 2 bases, with 13 bases between the two germline ends. In germline, CDR1 is LNHDA, CDR2 SQIVND (reference sequence). This CDR3 reads CASSIGTTLTTDTQYF. In nucleotides, the CDR3 is TGTGCCAGTAGTATAGGGACTACGCTCACCACAGATACGCAGTATTTT.

This clonotype came up a few times. The rearrangement links TRBV6-2 or TRBV6-3 to TRBJ2-7; D may correspond to TRBD1 or TRBD2 (6 bases each). CDR3 length equals 14 residues. The ends were cut back, 7 bases at V and 0 bases at J, with 13 bases in the middle. The V gene's germline CDR1 is MNHEY and CDR2 SVGEGT. CDR3 loop: CASNGGGSSYEQYF. The CDR3 coding sequence is TGTGCCAGCAACGGAGGGGGTAGCTCCTACGAGCAGTACTTC.

This chain joins TRBV7-2 and TRBJ1-6, with a possible D match to TRBD1 (6 bases). The V end was cut by 5 bases, the J end by 7 bases, with 12 bases between. There are 14 residues in the CDR3. Germline values: CDR1 SGHTA, CDR2 FQGNSA. For the CDR3, the DNA is TGTGCCAGCAGCCCAGACAGGATCAATTCACCCCTCCACTTT. This translates into CASSPDRINSPLHF.

This clonotype appeared a few times. The chain joins TRBV5-1 to TRBJ2-7, with 7 bases identical to TRBD1. CDR3 size: 14 residues. Germline lookup yields CDR1 SGHRS and CDR2 YFSETQ. V trimming: 5 bases; J trimming: 1 base; junction bases outside the gene matches: 6. The CDR3 coding sequence is TGCGCCAGCAGGTCTCCGGGACAGTCCTACGAGCAGTACTTC. This encodes CASRSPGQSYEQYF.

This clonotype was picked up many times. The chain employs TRBV20-1 and TRBJ1-4; D is unresolved. Looked up from germline, CDR1 is DFQATT and CDR2 is SNEGSKA (reference sequence). V lost 6 bases to trimming and J lost 0 bases, with 8 bases between them. There are 13 residues in the CDR3. CDR3 region: CSANFATNEKLFF. In DNA form, the CDR3 reads TGCAGTGCCAACTTTGCAACTAATGAAAAACTGTTTTTT.

The genes are TRBV20-1 and TRBJ2-5; D possibly corresponds to TRBD1 (5 bases). Trimming took 1 base from V and 5 from J, leaving 8 bases between them. The CDR3 sequence is 12 residues long. Germline values: CDR1 DFQATT, CDR2 SNEGSKA (reference sequence). The CDR3 DNA follows: TGCAGTGCTAGAGGCAGGGTTGAGACCCAGTACTTC. Amino acid sequence: CSARGRVETQYF.

In this sample, this clonotype turned up a few times. J is TRBJ2-7 and V is TRBV6-5, with D possibly matching TRBD2 (6 bases). Looked up from germline, CDR1 is MNHEY and CDR2 is SVGAGI. Between the trimmed V and J ends, which lost 5 bases and 3 bases, there was a span of 11 bases. This CDR3 comprises 13 residues. CDR3 sequence: CASSRDFRYEQYF. The DNA of the CDR3 is TGTGCCAGCAGTCGGGACTTTCGCTACGAGCAGTACTTC.

This clonotype was detected once. The chain uses TRBV7-6 and TRBJ1-2, with 7 positions matching TRBD1. From germline, CDR1 is SGHVS and CDR2 FNYEAQ. The CDR3 loop spans 16 amino acids. V lost 1 base to trimming and J lost 5 bases; unmatched junction nucleotides: 10. Here the CDR3 reads CASSLVGTEGRYGYTF. The CDR3 DNA reads as TGTGCCAGCAGCTTAGTCGGGACAGAGGGAAGATATGGCTACACCTTC.

This clonotype was seen at least ten times. CDR3 nucleotides: TGTGCCAGCAGTTACTCTTGGGCCTCAACTAGGGGGGCCAACGTCCTGACTTTC. Protein product: CASSYSWASTRGANVLTF. The rearrangement uses TRBV6-6 and TRBJ2-6; D may be TRBD2 (5 bases). Germline CDR1 MNHNY, CDR2 SVGAGI (reference sequence). Trimming removed 0 bases at V and 4 bases at J, with 16 bases between. The CDR3 is 18 residues long.

The genes are TRBV7-8 and TRBJ2-2; the D gene is possibly TRBD2 (6 bases). The CDR3 sequence is 16 residues long. The ends were cut back, 1 base at V and 1 base at J, with 10 bases in the middle. CDR1 is SGHVS and CDR2 is FQNEAQ in the germline V gene. The CDR3 DNA sequence: TGTGCCAGCAGCTTAGTGTTCGGGGGGAACACCGGGGAGCTGTTTTTT. This translates into CASSLVFGGNTGELFF.

This clonotype occurred many times. The J gene is TRBJ1-2, the V gene TRBV11-2; unclear D gene. The CDR3 is made up of 15 amino acids. V gave up 1 base and J gave up 5 bases, with 14 bases separating them. Per the germline V gene, CDR1 is SGHAT and CDR2 is FQNNGV. The CDR3 sequence: CASSLVPGGRYGYTF. CDR3 DNA sequence: TGTGCCAGCAGCTTAGTGCCCGGTGGGAGGTATGGCTACACCTTC.

This clonotype has just a few counts. The rearrangement uses TRBV20-1 and TRBJ2-2; 7 nucleotides align to TRBD2. The junction had 5 bases not matched to a gene; V was cut back by 6 bases and J by 1 base. The length of the CDR3 is 14 residues. The germline gives CDR1 DFQATT, CDR2 SNEGSKA (reference sequence). CDR3 bases: TGCAGTGCCTTGACGGGGGGGAACACCGGGGAGCTGTTTTTT. This encodes CSALTGGNTGELFF.

This clonotype was picked up a small number of times. The V and J genes are TRBV7-2 and TRBJ1-2; D unresolved. Germline-derived CDR1 and CDR2 are SGHTA and FQGNSA. The CDR3 is made up of 15 amino acids. V was clipped by 5 bases and J by 7 bases, with 20 bases between them. The CDR3 loop is CASSPVLGVAAGYTF. CDR3 bases: TGTGCCAGCAGCCCAGTCCTTGGGGTAGCGGCTGGCTACACCTTC.

There are many counts of this clonotype. The chain links TRBV6-2 or TRBV6-3 to TRBJ2-1; 9 bases match TRBD1. Germline trimming cut 6 bases from V and 8 bases from J; bases unmatched to any gene: 14. The CDR3 is 16 amino acids. The V gene's germline CDR1 is MNHEY and CDR2 SVGEGT. CDR3 nucleotides: TGTGCCAGCAGGATGATAGGGACAGGGCTTGAAGATGAGCAGTTCTTC. Its protein product is CASRMIGTGLEDEQFF.

In this sample, this clonotype turned up many times. The CDR3 protein is CASSPTSGASSYEQYF. Here the CDR3 DNA reads TGTGCCAGCAGCCCCACGTCGGGGGCAAGCTCCTACGAGCAGTACTTC. The chain uses TRBV7-9 and TRBJ2-7; TRBD1 or TRBD2 may be the D gene (6 bases each). V was pared by 5 bases and J by 0 bases, with 17 bases between. Germline V lookup: CDR1 SEHNR, CDR2 FQNEAQ (reference sequence). The CDR3 is 16 amino acids.

This clonotype occurred many times. This chain joins TRBV28 and TRBJ1-2; 9 bases are a match to TRBD1. J was trimmed by 4 bases and V by 5 bases; bases with no gene match: 2. The germline V gene has CDR1 MDHEN and CDR2 SYDVKM. The CDR3 length is 13 residues. For the CDR3, the DNA is TGTGCCAGCAGTACAGGGGGCGCCTATGGCTACACCTTC. This codes for CASSTGGAYGYTF.

The chain employs TRBV10-3 and TRBJ2-7; D possibly matches TRBD1 or TRBD2 (6 bases each). The length of the CDR3 is 15 residues. V dropped 7 bases and J dropped 5 bases, with 21 bases sitting between them. In germline, CDR1 is ENHRY, CDR2 SYGVKD. CDR3 DNA: TGTGCCATCAAACAGACAGGCAGGGGAGGCAACGAGCAGTACTTC. It is translated as CAIKQTGRGGNEQYF.

This clonotype was picked up many times. V gene TRBV4-3 combines with J gene TRBJ1-1; 11 positions match TRBD1. V trimming: 0 bases; J trimming: 12 bases; junction bases outside the gene matches: 9. The CDR3 extends over 15 amino acids. Germline CDR1 is LGHNA and CDR2 is YSLEER. CDR3 loop: CASSQDKGTGGFPFF. The CDR3 DNA reads TGCGCCAGCAGCCAAGATAAGGGGACAGGGGGGTTCCCTTTCTTT.

Ten or more counts support this clonotype. The rearrangement uses TRBV10-3 and TRBJ1-1, with D possibly being TRBD1 (5 bases). The V end lost 2 bases, the J end lost 5 bases, and 15 bases lay between the germline ends. CDR1 is ENHRY and CDR2 is SYGVKD in the germline V gene. This CDR3 has 15 residues. The CDR3 DNA sequence: TGTGCCATCAGTGAGGAGACACAGGTTGGGACTGAAGCTTTCTTT. It specifies CAISEETQVGTEAFF.

The table lists this clonotype with many counts. The V call is TRBV3-1, the J call TRBJ2-3; TRBD2 aligns across 13 bases. Germline values: CDR1 LGHDT, CDR2 YNNKEL (reference sequence). With 5 bases clipped from V and 6 bases from J, the junction kept 5 bases outside the gene matches. This CDR3 has 15 residues. CDR3 sequence (DNA): TGTGCCAGCAGCAACGGACTAGCGGGGGCCGATACGCAGTATTTT. Its protein is CASSNGLAGADTQYF.

At least ten counts were recorded for this clonotype. The chain links TRBV19 to TRBJ1-5, with TRBD1 as a possible D gene (5 bases). From germline, CDR1 is LNHDA and CDR2 SQIVND (reference sequence). Trimming shortened V by 5 bases and J by 7 bases, and 12 bases separated the two germline ends. The CDR3 totals 13 residues. CDR3 sequence reads: CASSFQRGQPQHF. CDR3 bases: TGTGCCAGTAGTTTCCAAAGGGGCCAGCCCCAGCATTTT.